The clone carrying this T cell receptor beta chain has a handful of counts. The use of a sample-barcoded 5' primer and a J-beta primer mix characterized a second PCR of about 7 to 12 cycles. Using its own MiXCR run on the 5' RACE reads, TCRdb lists one record per CDR3 protein. Of about 780,000 distinct CDR3 sequences listed, around 25% are singletons. The source of the sample is a study of blood T cells in healthy people across ages. The CDR3 has 13 amino acids. With 3 bases removed from V and 6 bases from J, the gap between germline ends came to 11 bases. The same specimen was also included in a second study, on T cells of mothers and their children.

This receptor was identified in a boy aged 5-17 years in good health. The chain employs TRBV12-3 or TRBV12-4 and TRBJ1-2, with D uncertain. The sample consisted of blood. This chain's CDR3 is CASSFSGLDGYTF. CDR3 nucleotides: TGTGCCAGCAGTTTTTCAGGACTCGATGGCTACACCTTC.